This TCR beta chain was sequenced during a study of T cell changes during pregnancy in multiple sclerosis. Profiled with immunoSEQ multiplex PCR; TCRdb holds only in-frame clones, not every one. The sample has tens of thousands of clones; about nine tenths are singletons. Germline V gene sequence: CDR1 LNHDA, CDR2 SQIVND (reference sequence). This CDR3 has 17 residues. V lost 7 bases to trimming and J lost 3 bases, with 24 bases between them. This clonotype originated in a female donor in good health, serving as a control in a pregnancy study. Some clones in this sample may be carry-over from other donors' samples. The sequencing here drew on PBMCs, taken in the first trimester of pregnancy. The chain couples TRBV19 to TRBJ2-5, with D perhaps TRBD1 (6 bases). CDR3 region: CASNPTYTGHFKETQYF. CDR3 coding DNA: TGTGCCAGTAACCCAACGTACACGGGACATTTTAAAGAGACCCAGTACTTC.